The 8 T cell receptor beta chains presented below share a single source sample, sequenced in a study of cytomegalovirus exposure and HLA in healthy donors. Primers included in the PCR were 60 Vbeta and 13 Jbeta primers. Only in-frame clones appear in the TCRdb table, and some are missing; sequencing was by immunoSEQ multiplex PCR. The sample includes more than 65,000 clones, 65% to 75% of them seen just once. Sequencing was performed on PBMCs. These receptors originate from a woman aged 60 to 75 in good health and CMV-seropositive.

This chain links TRBV7-9 with TRBJ1-5, with 7 bases fitting TRBD1. Germline V gene sequence: CDR1 SEHNR, CDR2 FQNEAQ (reference sequence). Trimming removed 2 bases from V and 5 bases from J; junction bases left unmatched: 6. CDR3 length: 15 amino acids. The CDR3 sequence is CASSLTGTDDQPQHF. In DNA form, the CDR3 reads TGTGCCAGCAGCTTAACCGGGACAGATGATCAGCCCCAGCATTTT.

This chain uses TRBV5-5 with TRBJ2-1, with D tentatively TRBD1 (6 bases). CDR1 and CDR2 (germline): SGHKS, YYEKEE (reference sequence). V was pared by 1 base and J by 4 bases, with 12 bases between. The CDR3 loop spans 15 amino acids. The CDR3 sequence: CASSLTGTPYNEQFF. In DNA, the CDR3 is TGTGCCAGCAGCTTGACCGGGACACCTTACAATGAGCAGTTCTTC.

This chain connects TRBV4-1 to TRBJ1-3, with a tentative D call TRBD1 (5 bases). The CDR3 spans 17 residues. V was trimmed by 0 bases and J by 0 bases, leaving 12 bases between them. Germline values: CDR1 MGHRA, CDR2 YSYEKL. CDR3 region: CASSQDITGFSGNTIYF. The DNA of the CDR3 is TGCGCCAGCAGCCAAGATATCACAGGCTTCTCTGGAAACACCATATATTTT.

This sequence joins TRBV10-1 and TRBJ1-5, with 7 bases that match TRBD1. The CDR3 loop spans 15 amino acids. The V gene's germline CDR1 is WNHNN and CDR2 SYGVQD (reference sequence). Unmatched junction bases numbered 6, after V lost 6 bases and J lost 1 base. CDR3 residues: CASRTRGRSNQPQHF. The CDR3 DNA reads TGCGCCAGCAGGACAAGGGGGCGGAGCAATCAGCCCCAGCATTTT.

CDR3 amino acids: CAWSGGTGGYEQYF. The CDR3 DNA reads TGTGCCTGGAGTGGGGGGACAGGTGGCTACGAGCAGTACTTC. The chain combines TRBV30 with TRBJ2-7, with 8 nucleotides matching TRBD1. The CDR3 totals 14 residues. Losses at the gene ends were 1 base for V and 3 bases for J; bases not matched to a gene: 5. CDR1 is GTSNPN and CDR2 is SVGIG in the germline V gene (reference sequence).

V usage is TRBV5-1 and J usage is TRBJ1-1; the match to TRBD1 covers 7 bases. The CDR3 consists of 15 residues. Trimming at V came to 0 bases and at J to 2 bases, leaving 4 bases not matched to a gene. The V gene's germline CDR1 is SGHRS and CDR2 YFSETQ. The CDR3 region is CASSLAGDSNTEAFF. The CDR3 nucleotides are TGCGCCAGCAGCTTGGCGGGGGACAGTAACACTGAAGCTTTCTTT.

The J gene is TRBJ2-1, the V gene TRBV30, with D possibly being TRBD2 (7 bases). V dropped 8 bases and J dropped 8 bases, with 13 bases sitting between them. Germline CDR1 is GTSNPN and CDR2 is SVGIG (reference sequence). The CDR3 length is 11 residues. CDR3 sequence reads: CAATGRDEQFF. The CDR3, as DNA: TGTGCCGCCACAGGGAGGGATGAGCAGTTCTTC.

V gene TRBV14 combines with J gene TRBJ2-5, with a possible D match to TRBD1 (6 bases). CDR1 and CDR2 (germline): SGHDN, FVKESK. Trimming took off 3 bases at V and 2 bases at J, with 10 bases between the two ends. The CDR3 covers 14 residues. The CDR3, as DNA: TGTGCCAGCAGCCACGGCAGGGGACAAGAGACCCAGTACTTC. Residues: CASSHGRGQETQYF.